The rows below give T cell receptor beta chains drawn from one sample of a study of control samples from healthy donors and cancer patients. Clones were read by immunoSEQ multiplex PCR, and TCRdb kept only the in-frame ones, dropping some. The sample has 150,000 to 200,000 clones. Sequencing input: blood. The source is a woman aged 25 to 39 in good health. CDR3s include the opening cysteine and the closing phenylalanine or tryptophan. Each record gives: J gene, V gene, D gene, CDR3 protein, CDR3 DNA. A D gene is named only where the DNA matches it firmly.

>TRBJ2-7|TRBV7-9|TRBD1
CASSLYQGAYEQYF
TGTGCCAGCAGCTTATATCAGGGGGCATACGAGCAGTACTTC
>TRBJ1-1|TRBV29-1|.
CSVPDTEAFF
TGCAGCGTTCCCGACACTGAAGCTTTCTTT
>TRBJ1-5|TRBV19|.
CASSIPRGSYSNQPQHF
TGTGCCAGTAGTATCCCTCGGGGGAGTTATAGCAATCAGCCCCAGCATTTT
>TRBJ1-4|TRBV19|.
CASKGEVATNEKLFF
TGTGCCAGTAAGGGGGAAGTTGCAACTAATGAAAAACTGTTTTTT
>TRBJ1-3|TRBV28|.
CASSRGPGSFGNTIYF
TGTGCCAGCAGTCGGGGGCCAGGGAGTTTTGGAAACACCATATATTTT
>TRBJ2-7|TRBV10-1|TRBD1
CASSESGQAGSYEQYF
TGCGCCAGCAGTGAGTCGGGACAGGCGGGCTCCTACGAGCAGTACTTC
>TRBJ2-3|TRBV2|TRBD1
CASSARQGPRTDTQYF
TGTGCCAGCAGTGCGCGACAGGGGCCGCGCACAGATACGCAGTATTTT
>TRBJ1-3|TRBV5-1|.
CASSLVGSSGNTIYF
TGCGCCAGCAGCTTGGTGGGCAGCTCTGGAAACACCATATATTTT
>TRBJ1-2|TRBV28|.
CASSLVGGRIDGYTF
TGTGCCAGCAGTTTAGTAGGAGGTAGGATAGATGGCTACACCTTC
>TRBJ2-5|TRBV28|TRBD2
CASSPHGAGEGTQYF
TGTGCCAGCAGTCCCCATGGAGCGGGGGAAGGGACCCAGTACTTC
>TRBJ1-6|TRBV10-1|TRBD1
CASSDGQGNSPLHF
TGCGCCAGCAGTGACGGACAGGGTAATTCACCCCTCCACTTT
>TRBJ2-2|TRBV24-1|.
CATRPGVSHTGELFF
TGTGCCACCAGACCAGGGGTAAGTCACACCGGGGAGCTGTTTTTT
>TRBJ1-1|TRBV27|.
CASSWGKNTEAFF
TGTGCCAGCAGTTGGGGTAAGAACACTGAAGCTTTCTTT
>TRBJ2-7|TRBV7-6|.
CASSLEQGTAYEQYF
TGTGCCAGCAGCTTAGAGCAGGGGACGGCCTACGAGCAGTACTTC
>TRBJ1-3|TRBV7-8|TRBD1
CASSFSSGDRASGNTIYF
TGTGCCAGCAGCTTTTCATCCGGGGACAGGGCCTCTGGAAACACCATATATTTT
>TRBJ2-1|TRBV11-2|TRBD2
CASSSLRSGGANYNEQFF
TGTGCCAGCAGCTCCCTTCGTAGCGGGGGGGCCAACTACAATGAGCAGTTCTTC